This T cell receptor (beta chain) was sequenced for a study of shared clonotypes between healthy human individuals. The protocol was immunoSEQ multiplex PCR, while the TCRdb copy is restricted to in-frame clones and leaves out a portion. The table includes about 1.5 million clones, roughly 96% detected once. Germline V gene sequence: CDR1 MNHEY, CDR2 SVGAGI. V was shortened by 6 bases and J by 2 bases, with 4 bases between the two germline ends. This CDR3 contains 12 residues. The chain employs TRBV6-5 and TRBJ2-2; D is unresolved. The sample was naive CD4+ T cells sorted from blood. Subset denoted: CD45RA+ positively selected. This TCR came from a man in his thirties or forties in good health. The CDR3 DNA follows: TGTGCCAGCAGCGTTAACACCGGGGAGCTGTTTTTT. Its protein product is CASSVNTGELFF.